Listed below are T cell receptor beta chains from one sample, sequenced in a study of control samples from healthy donors and cancer patients. TCRdb's table, derived via immunoSEQ multiplex PCR, lists solely in-frame clones and lacks some. This repertoire shows some 120,000 clones, nearly 95% found once; its top ten account for roughly 2.7%. The source material was blood. Receptors were obtained from a man aged 25-45 years in good health. Each CDR3 is given with its conserved first and last residue. Fields, in order: CDR3 DNA, CDR3 protein, J gene, CDR3 length, D gene, V gene, clone size. D genes are given only for firm matches. The size entry is marked missing in some rows and otherwise reads once, few, many or a size class.

CDR3 DNA: TGTGCCAGCAGCGCTGGTGGGGCGAACACCGGGGAGCTGTTTTTT
CDR3 protein: CASSAGGANTGELFF
J gene: TRBJ2-2
CDR3 length: 15
D gene: -
V gene: TRBV11-3
clone size: -

CDR3 DNA: TGCGCCAGCAGCCAAGATCCCGGGACAGTAGTCTACGAGCAGTACTTC
CDR3 protein: CASSQDPGTVVYEQYF
J gene: TRBJ2-7
CDR3 length: 16
D gene: TRBD1
V gene: TRBV4-1
clone size: once

CDR3 DNA: TGTGCCACCAGGGGAACTTCGGGGGGAAAGTTTACAGATACGCAGTATTTT
CDR3 protein: CATRGTSGGKFTDTQYF
J gene: TRBJ2-3
CDR3 length: 17
D gene: TRBD2
V gene: TRBV24-1
clone size: -

CDR3 DNA: TGTGCCAGTATTGACCGGGGACTTAGTTATGGCTACACCTTC
CDR3 protein: CASIDRGLSYGYTF
J gene: TRBJ1-2
CDR3 length: 14
D gene: -
V gene: TRBV19
clone size: -

CDR3 DNA: TGTGCCAGCAGTGGTCAGGGTTCGGGACAGAGATTTTTT
CDR3 protein: CASSGQGSGQRFF
J gene: TRBJ1-4
CDR3 length: 13
D gene: TRBD1
V gene: TRBV25-1
clone size: -

CDR3 DNA: TGTGCCAGCAGCGTAGGGGAGGGACAGGGTAATGAAAAACTGTTTTTT
CDR3 protein: CASSVGEGQGNEKLFF
J gene: TRBJ1-4
CDR3 length: 16
D gene: TRBD1
V gene: TRBV9
clone size: -

CDR3 DNA: TGTGCCAGCATACTTATAGGGACAGTTTACAATGAGCAGTTCTTC
CDR3 protein: CASILIGTVYNEQFF
J gene: TRBJ2-1
CDR3 length: 15
D gene: TRBD1
V gene: TRBV5-8
clone size: -

CDR3 DNA: TGTGCCAGTAGTATGGTCGCCAGTAGAAGGAGCAATCAGCCCCAGCATTTT
CDR3 protein: CASSMVASRRSNQPQHF
J gene: TRBJ1-5
CDR3 length: 17
D gene: -
V gene: TRBV19
clone size: -

CDR3 DNA: TGTGCCAGTAGTACAGGGACGAGTGGAAACACCATATATTTT
CDR3 protein: CASSTGTSGNTIYF
J gene: TRBJ1-3
CDR3 length: 14
D gene: -
V gene: TRBV19
clone size: -

CDR3 DNA: TGTGCCAGCAGTTTATCAGCAGGGCGCGGGGAGACCCAGTACTTC
CDR3 protein: CASSLSAGRGETQYF
J gene: TRBJ2-5
CDR3 length: 15
D gene: -
V gene: TRBV27
clone size: -

CDR3 DNA: TGTGCCAGCAGTCGGACAGGGTACACAGATACGCAGTATTTT
CDR3 protein: CASSRTGYTDTQYF
J gene: TRBJ2-3
CDR3 length: 14
D gene: TRBD1
V gene: TRBV5-4
clone size: -

CDR3 DNA: TGTGCCAGCAGCTACGACAGAAAAACAACTAATGAAAAACTGTTTTTT
CDR3 protein: CASSYDRKTTNEKLFF
J gene: TRBJ1-4
CDR3 length: 16
D gene: -
V gene: TRBV2
clone size: few

CDR3 DNA: TGTGCCAGCAGTGCGGGGTTATTTGAAAAACTGTTTTTT
CDR3 protein: CASSAGLFEKLFF
J gene: TRBJ1-4
CDR3 length: 13
D gene: -
V gene: TRBV2
clone size: once

CDR3 DNA: TGTGCCAGCAGCAAGATCATGAACACTGAAGCTTTCTTT
CDR3 protein: CASSKIMNTEAFF
J gene: TRBJ1-1
CDR3 length: 13
D gene: -
V gene: TRBV6-5
clone size: -

CDR3 DNA: TGCGCCAGCAGTGCTTTGGGAGAGGGACATACGCAGTATTTT
CDR3 protein: CASSALGEGHTQYF
J gene: TRBJ2-3
CDR3 length: 14
D gene: -
V gene: TRBV10-1
clone size: -

CDR3 DNA: TGCGCCAGCGGCGTATGGGGGGCCACCGGGGAGCTGTTTTTT
CDR3 protein: CASGVWGATGELFF
J gene: TRBJ2-2
CDR3 length: 14
D gene: -
V gene: TRBV5-1
clone size: -

CDR3 DNA: TGTGCCAGCAGTTCCGGGGTCGGCGAGCAGTACTTC
CDR3 protein: CASSSGVGEQYF
J gene: TRBJ2-7
CDR3 length: 12
D gene: -
V gene: TRBV25-1
clone size: -

CDR3 DNA: TGTGCCAGCAGCTTCGACAGGGGAGACGGCTACACCTTC
CDR3 protein: CASSFDRGDGYTF
J gene: TRBJ1-2
CDR3 length: 13
D gene: TRBD1
V gene: TRBV7-9
clone size: -

CDR3 DNA: TGTGCCAGCAGCGCTTCTATTCCGGGACAGGGTCAGGGTGGCTACACCTTC
CDR3 protein: CASSASIPGQGQGGYTF
J gene: TRBJ1-2
CDR3 length: 17
D gene: TRBD1
V gene: TRBV11-2
clone size: -

CDR3 DNA: TGCGCCAGCAATGAGGACCTATCCCTATCCAATGAGCAGTTCTTC
CDR3 protein: CASNEDLSLSNEQFF
J gene: TRBJ2-1
CDR3 length: 15
D gene: -
V gene: TRBV5-1
clone size: -

CDR3 DNA: TGTGCCAGCAGGGCCGGGGATGAAGCTTTCTTT
CDR3 protein: CASRAGDEAFF
J gene: TRBJ1-1
CDR3 length: 11
D gene: -
V gene: TRBV6-5
clone size: -

CDR3 DNA: TGTGCCAGCAGCCCTGATTTAGCGGGGAGCACAGATACGCAGTATTTT
CDR3 protein: CASSPDLAGSTDTQYF
J gene: TRBJ2-3
CDR3 length: 16
D gene: TRBD2
V gene: TRBV6-2/TRBV6-3
clone size: -

CDR3 DNA: TGTGCCAGCAGCTCTCCGGGACAGATAGCGGGGGACTATGGCTACACCTTC
CDR3 protein: CASSSPGQIAGDYGYTF
J gene: TRBJ1-2
CDR3 length: 17
D gene: TRBD1
V gene: TRBV3-1/TRBV3-2
clone size: -

CDR3 DNA: TGTGCCAGTAGTACAACCAACAATCAGCCCCAGCATTTT
CDR3 protein: CASSTTNNQPQHF
J gene: TRBJ1-5
CDR3 length: 13
D gene: -
V gene: TRBV19
clone size: -

CDR3 DNA: TGCGCCAGCTCCCCCGAGTCCTCTGGAAACACCATATATTTT
CDR3 protein: CASSPESSGNTIYF
J gene: TRBJ1-3
CDR3 length: 14
D gene: -
V gene: TRBV5-1
clone size: -

CDR3 DNA: TGCGCCAGCAGCCTCGACACCGATCAGCCCCAGCATTTT
CDR3 protein: CASSLDTDQPQHF
J gene: TRBJ1-5
CDR3 length: 13
D gene: -
V gene: TRBV5-1
clone size: -

CDR3 DNA: TGTGCCAGCAGCTCTCCCCCGGGAGCCAATAACTATGGCTACACCTTC
CDR3 protein: CASSSPPGANNYGYTF
J gene: TRBJ1-2
CDR3 length: 16
D gene: -
V gene: TRBV7-9
clone size: -

CDR3 DNA: TGTGCCAGCAGTTACCCGGGTCTTGAAGCTTTCTTT
CDR3 protein: CASSYPGLEAFF
J gene: TRBJ1-1
CDR3 length: 12
D gene: -
V gene: TRBV5-4
clone size: -

CDR3 DNA: TGTGCCAGCAGCTGGCAACAAACCCACGAGCAGTACTTC
CDR3 protein: CASSWQQTHEQYF
J gene: TRBJ2-7
CDR3 length: 13
D gene: -
V gene: TRBV5-5
clone size: once

CDR3 DNA: TGTGCCAGCTCCCCCCAGAGAGGGGATGGCTACACCTTC
CDR3 protein: CASSPQRGDGYTF
J gene: TRBJ1-2
CDR3 length: 13
D gene: -
V gene: TRBV18
clone size: -

CDR3 DNA: TGTGCCAGCACCCTTAGGGGGGGGCCCCAGCATTTT
CDR3 protein: CASTLRGGPQHF
J gene: TRBJ1-5
CDR3 length: 12
D gene: -
V gene: TRBV12-3/TRBV12-4
clone size: -

CDR3 DNA: TGTGCCACCAGTGATTTTATAGATACGCAGTATTTT
CDR3 protein: CATSDFIDTQYF
J gene: TRBJ2-3
CDR3 length: 12
D gene: -
V gene: TRBV24-1
clone size: once

CDR3 DNA: TGCGCCAGCAGTACGTCCGGGACAGGGGGTCGTAGAAACACTGAAGCTTTCTTT
CDR3 protein: CASSTSGTGGRRNTEAFF
J gene: TRBJ1-1
CDR3 length: 18
D gene: TRBD1
V gene: TRBV5-1
clone size: -

CDR3 DNA: TGTGCCAGTAGTTCACCGGGACCACGGGGTTACAATGAGCAGTTCTTC
CDR3 protein: CASSSPGPRGYNEQFF
J gene: TRBJ2-1
CDR3 length: 16
D gene: -
V gene: TRBV19
clone size: -

CDR3 DNA: TGTGCCAGCACCCTCAGTCGGGACAGGGCGATAGATACGCAGTATTTT
CDR3 protein: CASTLSRDRAIDTQYF
J gene: TRBJ2-3
CDR3 length: 16
D gene: TRBD1
V gene: TRBV5-6
clone size: -

CDR3 DNA: TGTGCCAGCAGACCTGAGGGCGGGCCTTACAATGAGCAGTTCTTC
CDR3 protein: CASRPEGGPYNEQFF
J gene: TRBJ2-1
CDR3 length: 15
D gene: -
V gene: TRBV11-2
clone size: -

CDR3 DNA: TGCGCCAGCAGTGAGTCGAGGGCAGGGTATTCACCCACCGGGGAGCTGTTTTTT
CDR3 protein: CASSESRAGYSPTGELFF
J gene: TRBJ2-2
CDR3 length: 18
D gene: -
V gene: TRBV10-1
clone size: -

CDR3 DNA: TGTGCCACCAGCCTTATGGGGGACCAGGCCGAGCAGTACTTC
CDR3 protein: CATSLMGDQAEQYF
J gene: TRBJ2-7
CDR3 length: 14
D gene: -
V gene: TRBV15
clone size: -

CDR3 DNA: TGCGCCAGCAGCCAGTCCTACCAACAGGGGGCGCCTAACACTGAAGCTTTCTTT
CDR3 protein: CASSQSYQQGAPNTEAFF
J gene: TRBJ1-1
CDR3 length: 18
D gene: TRBD1
V gene: TRBV4-1
clone size: -

CDR3 DNA: TGTGCCAGCAGCCATCCGGGACAGAATTACAATGAGCAGTTCTTC
CDR3 protein: CASSHPGQNYNEQFF
J gene: TRBJ2-1
CDR3 length: 15
D gene: TRBD1
V gene: TRBV7-9
clone size: -

CDR3 DNA: TGTGCCAGCAGCCAAGGTGACGAAAAACTGTTTTTT
CDR3 protein: CASSQGDEKLFF
J gene: TRBJ1-4
CDR3 length: 12
D gene: -
V gene: TRBV3-1/TRBV3-2
clone size: -

CDR3 DNA: TGTGCCACCAGTGATCGCAGGGACGCTGAGAGGTGGTTCTTC
CDR3 protein: CATSDRRDAERWFF
J gene: TRBJ2-1
CDR3 length: 14
D gene: -
V gene: TRBV24-1
clone size: -

CDR3 DNA: TGTGCCAGCAGCCGCCATCGGGCAGGGCTGAACACTGAAGCTTTCTTT
CDR3 protein: CASSRHRAGLNTEAFF
J gene: TRBJ1-1
CDR3 length: 16
D gene: -
V gene: TRBV2
clone size: -

CDR3 DNA: TGTGCCAGCTCCCCCGCCGACAGTTCGGTTGGTGAAAAACTGTTTTTT
CDR3 protein: CASSPADSSVGEKLFF
J gene: TRBJ1-4
CDR3 length: 16
D gene: -
V gene: TRBV18
clone size: -

CDR3 DNA: TGTGCCAGTATTAGCGGATGGGGCACTGAAGCTTTCTTT
CDR3 protein: CASISGWGTEAFF
J gene: TRBJ1-1
CDR3 length: 13
D gene: -
V gene: TRBV19
clone size: -